These 12 T cell receptor beta chains were all obtained from the same sample, sequenced in a study of shared clonotypes between healthy human individuals. Generated by immunoSEQ multiplex PCR, the TCRdb table keeps only in-frame clones and is missing some. The table has roughly 760,000 clones, approximately 79% seen once. Specimen: memory CD4+ T cells sorted from blood. Subset reported: CD45RA-negative fraction. These receptors came from a woman aged 25-40 years in good health.

The chain has TRBV21-1 and TRBJ2-7; the table gives TRBD2 as D, unverified against the DNA. TRBV21-1 is a pseudogene segment. The CDR3 contains 15 residues. The CDR3 region has the DNA TGTGCCAGAATGCGACTAGCGGGAGCTCTATACGAGCAGTACTTC. Its translation is CARMRLAGALYEQYF.

The rearrangement uses TRBV4-1 and TRBJ2-7; D perhaps matches TRBD2 (6 bases). This CDR3 is built from 17 residues. CDR1 and CDR2 from the germline V gene are MGHRA and YSYEKL. Trimming stripped 2 bases from V and 5 bases from J, with 22 bases between. In nucleotides, the CDR3 is TGCGCCAGCAGCCAATATAAAGTCAAGGCCGGGGGTGACGAGCAGTACTTC. Translation: CASSQYKVKAGGDEQYF.

The chain carries TRBV27 and TRBJ1-2; D call uncertain. The germline CDR1 and CDR2 sequences are MNHEY and SMNVEV (reference sequence). The CDR3 is 12 residues long. V was cut by 6 bases and J by 6 bases, with 11 bases left in between. The CDR3 reads CASRGAGHGYTF. DNA for the CDR3: TGTGCCAGCAGGGGCGCCGGGCATGGCTACACCTTC.

The rearrangement uses TRBV5-1 and TRBJ1-2, with D possibly matching TRBD1 (5 bases). Germline V lookup: CDR1 SGHRS, CDR2 YFSETQ. CDR3 size: 16 residues. V was trimmed by 0 bases and J by 0 bases, leaving 12 bases between them. The CDR3 coding sequence is TGCGCCAGCAGCTTGGTGAGGGGCAAGTCTAACTATGGCTACACCTTC. It translates to CASSLVRGKSNYGYTF.

About this clone: This CDR3 is also generated by other DNA sequences in the sample. V gene TRBV7-3 combines with J gene TRBJ2-2, with no clear D. The V and J ends lost 0 bases and 5 bases respectively, with 4 bases between them. This CDR3 spans 13 amino acids. CDR1 and CDR2 (germline): SGHTA, FQGTGA. The CDR3 is CASSLTRTGELFF. In DNA, the CDR3 is TGTGCCAGCAGCTTAACGCGGACCGGGGAGCTGTTTTTT.

This sequence joins TRBV6-5 and TRBJ2-4, with D possibly TRBD1 on 5 matching bases. In germline, CDR1 is MNHEY, CDR2 SVGAGI. Trimming removed 6 bases from V and 2 bases from J, with 8 bases in between. This CDR3 is built from 13 residues. CDR3 bases: TGTGCCAGCAGGTCAGGGTCCAAAAACATTCAGTACTTC. Protein product: CASRSGSKNIQYF.

The chain is built from TRBV6-5 and TRBJ1-3; D is unresolved. CDR3 size: 14 residues. The V and J ends lost 6 bases and 3 bases respectively, with 12 bases between them. Germline V gene lookup returns CDR1 MNHEY and CDR2 SVGAGI. CDR3 in DNA: TGTGCCAGCAGCTTACGAGGAGTTGGAAACACCATATATTTT. Translating it yields CASSLRGVGNTIYF.

On this clone itself: In the same sample, other DNA sequences code for this CDR3. The chain carries TRBV30 and TRBJ2-3; a weak D match, TRBD1 (5 bases). From germline, CDR1 is GTSNPN and CDR2 SVGIG (reference sequence). CDR3 length: 12 residues. V was pared by 0 bases and J by 6 bases, with 7 bases between. CDR3 sequence: CAWSVRGDTQYF. CDR3 DNA: TGTGCCTGGAGTGTAAGGGGCGATACGCAGTATTTT. The full variable domain, rest sourced from reference TRBV30 and TRBJ2-3, is SQTIHQWPATLVQPVGSPLSLECTVEGTSNPNLYWYRQAAGRGLQLLFYSVGIGQISSEVPQNLSASRPQDRQFILSSKKLLLSDSGFYLCAWSVRGDTQYFGPGTRLTVL.

This clone was seen just once. V and J are TRBV2 and TRBJ2-3; possibly TRBD1 for D (6 bases). Germline-derived CDR1 and CDR2 are SNHLY and FYNNEI. The V end lost 7 bases, the J end lost 4 bases, and 15 bases lay between the germline ends. There are 14 residues in the CDR3. The CDR3 DNA sequence: TGTGCCAGCACCCTACCCAGACAGGCAGATACGCAGTATTTT. It yields the protein CASTLPRQADTQYF.

This rearrangement joins TRBV28 to TRBJ1-1; 7 bases are shared with TRBD1. Trimming cost V 4 bases and J 3 bases; bases outside gene matches: 5. The CDR3 totals 14 residues. Germline loops: CDR1 MDHEN, CDR2 SYDVKM. The CDR3, as DNA: TGTGCCAGCAGTTCCCCCCAGGGGGACACTGAAGCTTTCTTT. This gives the protein CASSSPQGDTEAFF. The whole variable domain, filled in from reference TRBV28 and TRBJ1-1, reads DVKVTQSSRYLVKRTGEKVFLECVQDMDHENMFWYRQDPGLGLRLIYFSYDVKMKEKGDIPEGYSVSREKKERFSLILESASTNQTSMYLCASSSPQGDTEAFFGQGTRLTVV.

This clone was seen more than once but under ten times. At the DNA level, this CDR3 is encoded by other sequences in the same sample as well. The J gene is TRBJ2-7, the V gene TRBV7-9; TRBD2 is a possible D gene (5 bases). Trimming removed 1 base from V and 2 bases from J, with 9 bases in between. The CDR3 is 14 residues long. Germline V gene data show CDR1 as SEHNR and CDR2 as FQNEAQ (reference sequence). CDR3 nucleotides: TGTGCCAGCAGCTTAGGTCGGACTGCCTACGAGCAGTACTTC. Encoded protein: CASSLGRTAYEQYF.

This chain links TRBV6-1 with TRBJ2-2; D not certain. The V gene's germline CDR1 is MNHNS and CDR2 SASEGT. Trimming took 8 bases from V and 2 from J, leaving 12 bases between them. This CDR3 has 14 residues. This chain's CDR3 is CASPDGPNTGELFF. For the CDR3, the DNA is TGTGCCAGCCCCGACGGACCCAACACCGGGGAGCTGTTTTTT.